This TCR beta chain was recovered during a study of CD8 T cells in ankylosing spondylitis. V lost 3 bases to trimming and J lost 2 bases; unmatched junction nucleotides: 1. The V gene's germline CDR1 is MNHEY and CDR2 SVGEGT. The CDR3 sequence is 13 residues long. In making TCR beta libraries, quantitative 5'-RACE with molecular barcodes was used. TCRdb re-called the 5' RACE reads with MiXCR, one entry per CDR3 protein. The table records under 150,000 distinct CDR3 sequences, around 9.3% of them present only once. This clonotype was seen ten or more times. Its antigen is still unknown. Study-level results: Among TCR beta sequences, a motif of several highly homologous variants appeared characteristic of ankylosing spondylitis blood. Earlier reports found some motif variants in synovial fluid and blood in reactive arthritis.

This sequence originates from a male donor with ankylosing spondylitis or in good health (not recorded which). V and J are TRBV6-2 or TRBV6-3 and TRBJ2-7, with 7 bases matching TRBD2. The sequenced sample was blood, either unsorted or a sorted T cell fraction (not recorded which). The CDR3 here is CASSYGRAYEQYF. The CDR3 coding sequence is TGTGCCAGCAGTTATGGGAGGGCCTACGAGCAGTACTTC.